In this sample, the clone carrying this T cell receptor (beta chain) turned up a few times. What it binds is not known. This sample was included in a study of cytomegalovirus exposure and HLA in healthy donors. The PCR contained 60 Vbeta and 13 Jbeta primers. The table came from immunoSEQ multiplex PCR; TCRdb's copy has only in-frame clones and leaves some out. The sample yields 95,000 to 100,000 clones, around 77% seen once. Findings of the study overall: A later analysis linked more than 15,000 TCR beta sequences to HLA alleles at 0.05 false discovery rate. Segments of the TCR beta V type were, in most cases, productive about 87% or about 30% of the time in an earlier analysis.

The TCR sequence derives from a man aged 35-49 years in good health and CMV-seronegative. The sequenced sample consisted of PBMCs.

CDR3 amino acids: CASRPGQNNQPQHF. The DNA for the CDR3 is TGTGCCAGCAGACCAGGACAGAACAATCAGCCCCAGCATTTT. The rearrangement joins TRBV6-5 to TRBJ1-5; a weak D match, TRBD1 (6 bases). Trimming shortened V by 6 bases and J by 3 bases, and 12 bases separated the two germline ends. There are 14 residues in the CDR3. In germline, CDR1 is MNHEY, CDR2 SVGAGI.